The rows below give T cell receptor beta chains drawn from one sample of a study of STAT5B mutations in CD4+ large granular lymphocyte leukemia. Using immunoSEQ multiplex PCR, the repertoire was profiled, and TCRdb retains in-frame clones only, with some absent. The sample consists of about 30,000 clones, 65% to 85% of them appearing once. The material sequenced was CD4+ T cells from blood buffy coats. The source is a human donor in good health. Each CDR3 is given with its conserved first and last residue. A D gene is named only where the DNA matches it firmly. Only part of the rows carry a size: once, few, many, or a class if the clone is expanded.

CDR3: CASSVDLGETQYF
DNA: TGTGCCAGCAGCGTAGATCTGGGAGAGACCCAGTACTTC
V: TRBV9
J: TRBJ2-5
D: NA
size: once

CDR3: CASSLGTGGTDTQYF
DNA: TGTGCCAGCAGTCTCGGGACAGGGGGCACAGATACGCAGTATTTT
V: TRBV11-3
J: TRBJ2-3
D: TRBD1
size: NA

CDR3: CASILTPAHTEAFF
DNA: TGTGCCAGTATCCTCACGCCCGCTCACACTGAAGCTTTCTTT
V: TRBV19
J: TRBJ1-1
D: NA
size: few

CDR3: CASSLEVVNTEAFF
DNA: TGTGCCAGCAGCTTGGAAGTAGTAAACACTGAAGCTTTCTTT
V: TRBV5-8
J: TRBJ1-1
D: NA
size: NA

CDR3: CASSGSDRYEQYF
DNA: TGTGCCAGCAGTGGTTCGGACCGGTACGAGCAGTACTTC
V: TRBV6-1
J: TRBJ2-7
D: NA
size: few

CDR3: CATSRYRGYEQYF
DNA: TGTGCCACCAGCAGATACAGGGGTTACGAGCAGTACTTC
V: TRBV15
J: TRBJ2-7
D: TRBD1
size: NA

CDR3: CASSSTGTAGELFF
DNA: TGTGCCAGTAGTAGCACAGGGACGGCCGGGGAGCTGTTTTTT
V: TRBV19
J: TRBJ2-2
D: NA
size: once

CDR3: CASSEGRIGQYF
DNA: TGTGCCAGCAGTGAAGGAAGGATTGGGCAGTACTTC
V: TRBV6-1
J: TRBJ2-7
D: NA
size: NA

CDR3: CASSYRTSYEQYF
DNA: TGTGCCAGCAGCTACCGGACCTCCTACGAGCAGTACTTC
V: TRBV11-3
J: TRBJ2-7
D: NA
size: NA

CDR3: CASSQGLAGLYEQYF
DNA: TGCGCCAGCAGCCAGGGACTAGCGGGGCTCTACGAGCAGTACTTC
V: TRBV4-1
J: TRBJ2-7
D: TRBD2
size: NA

CDR3: CASKRDRGANQPQHF
DNA: TGTGCCAGCAAACGGGACAGGGGAGCCAATCAGCCCCAGCATTTT
V: TRBV6-1
J: TRBJ1-5
D: TRBD1
size: NA

CDR3: CASRRDSLGTQYF
DNA: TGTGCCAGCAGACGGGACAGCTTGGGGACCCAGTACTTC
V: TRBV6-6
J: TRBJ2-5
D: TRBD1
size: NA

CDR3: CASSIDPLLAKNIQYF
DNA: TGTGCCAGTAGTATAGATCCCCTGCTAGCCAAAAACATTCAGTACTTC
V: TRBV19
J: TRBJ2-4
D: NA
size: NA

CDR3: CASSWGAGGYNEQFF
DNA: TGCGCCAGCAGCTGGGGAGCGGGAGGCTACAATGAGCAGTTCTTC
V: TRBV5-1
J: TRBJ2-1
D: TRBD2
size: NA

CDR3: CAISESTGANVLTF
DNA: TGTGCCATCAGTGAGTCGACTGGGGCCAACGTCCTGACTTTC
V: TRBV10-3
J: TRBJ2-6
D: NA
size: NA

CDR3: CATSRDTVQETQYF
DNA: TGTGCCACCAGCAGAGATACGGTCCAAGAGACCCAGTACTTC
V: TRBV15
J: TRBJ2-5
D: NA
size: NA

CDR3: CASIRDRGLGYGYTF
DNA: TGTGCCAGTATCCGGGACAGGGGGCTCGGCTATGGCTACACCTTC
V: TRBV2
J: TRBJ1-2
D: TRBD1
size: few

CDR3: CASSQAQEGALQFF
DNA: TGTGCCAGCAGCCAAGCCCAGGAGGGGGCGTTGCAGTTCTTC
V: TRBV4-2
J: TRBJ2-1
D: NA
size: NA

CDR3: CASSDGPTRGYTF
DNA: TGTGCCAGCAGTGATGGTCCAACAAGGGGCTACACCTTC
V: TRBV6-1
J: TRBJ1-2
D: NA
size: few

CDR3: CAISEGSNQPQHF
DNA: TGTGCCATCAGTGAGGGTAGCAATCAGCCCCAGCATTTT
V: TRBV10-3
J: TRBJ1-5
D: NA
size: once

CDR3: CASRRTSGAYEQYF
DNA: TGTGCCAGCAGAAGGACTAGCGGGGCCTACGAGCAGTACTTC
V: TRBV27
J: TRBJ2-7
D: TRBD2
size: NA

CDR3: CASSQVGEQFF
DNA: TGTGCCAGCAGCCAAGTAGGGGAGCAGTTCTTC
V: TRBV7-2
J: TRBJ2-1
D: NA
size: NA

CDR3: CASSPYLANTGELFF
DNA: TGCGCCAGCAGCCCCTACCTTGCGAACACCGGGGAGCTGTTTTTT
V: TRBV5-1
J: TRBJ2-2
D: NA
size: NA

CDR3: CASSVDRGIYNEQFF
DNA: TGTGCCAGCAGTGTGGACAGGGGGATCTACAATGAGCAGTTCTTC
V: TRBV2
J: TRBJ2-1
D: TRBD1
size: NA

CDR3: CASSYVGTGTNTEAFF
DNA: TGTGCCAGCAGTTATGTCGGGACAGGGACGAACACTGAAGCTTTCTTT
V: TRBV6-5
J: TRBJ1-1
D: TRBD1
size: NA

CDR3: CASSFPGNEQFF
DNA: TGTGCCAGCAGTTTTCCCGGGAATGAGCAGTTCTTC
V: TRBV27
J: TRBJ2-1
D: NA
size: NA

CDR3: CASVPGQGTSYSNQPQHF
DNA: TGTGCTAGTGTCCCGGGACAGGGGACGTCATATAGCAATCAGCCCCAGCATTTT
V: TRBV12-5
J: TRBJ1-5
D: TRBD1
size: few

CDR3: CSVEGGGREQYF
DNA: TGCAGCGTTGAAGGAGGGGGCCGCGAGCAGTACTTC
V: TRBV29-1
J: TRBJ2-7
D: TRBD1
size: NA

CDR3: CASSGGLVRETQYF
DNA: TGTGCCAGCAGCGGGGGGCTAGTCAGAGAGACCCAGTACTTC
V: TRBV6-1
J: TRBJ2-5
D: NA
size: NA

CDR3: CASSIHEQYF
DNA: TGTGCCAGCAGCATCCACGAGCAGTACTTC
V: TRBV12-1
J: TRBJ2-7
D: NA
size: NA

CDR3: CASSLAVTRTSGNTIYF
DNA: TGTGCCAGCAGCTTAGCTGTGACTCGGACATCTGGAAACACCATATATTTT
V: TRBV7-8
J: TRBJ1-3
D: NA
size: NA

CDR3: CASSSRDTDTQYF
DNA: TGCGCCAGCAGCTCACGGGACACAGATACGCAGTATTTT
V: TRBV5-1
J: TRBJ2-3
D: NA
size: NA

CDR3: CASSDAGGRANYGYTF
DNA: TGCGCCAGCAGCGACGCTGGGGGTAGGGCTAACTATGGCTACACCTTC
V: TRBV5-1
J: TRBJ1-2
D: NA
size: once

CDR3: CASSLASQTYEQYF
DNA: TGTGCCAGCAGCTTAGCGTCACAGACCTACGAGCAGTACTTC
V: TRBV7-9
J: TRBJ2-7
D: NA
size: few

CDR3: CASSEPGLAGVKETQYF
DNA: TGTGCCAGCAGTGAACCCGGACTAGCGGGAGTTAAGGAGACCCAGTACTTC
V: TRBV6-1
J: TRBJ2-5
D: TRBD2
size: NA

CDR3: CASSPVTGGRSYEQYF
DNA: TGCGCCAGCAGCCCCGTCACAGGTGGGCGCTCCTACGAGCAGTACTTC
V: TRBV5-1
J: TRBJ2-7
D: NA
size: NA

CDR3: CASSPPTSLTAFF
DNA: TGTGCCAGCAGCCCCCCGACCTCTCTCACGGCTTTCTTT
V: TRBV7-9
J: TRBJ1-1
D: NA
size: NA

CDR3: CASSDAGVGGELFF
DNA: TGTGCCAGCAGTGATGCGGGGGTGGGCGGGGAGCTGTTTTTT
V: TRBV6-1
J: TRBJ2-2
D: TRBD2
size: NA

CDR3: CAWMGQTEAFF
DNA: TGTGCCTGGATGGGACAGACTGAAGCTTTCTTT
V: TRBV30
J: TRBJ1-1
D: TRBD1
size: NA

CDR3: CASSAAAAGYNEQFF
DNA: TGTGCCAGCAGCGCCGCGGCTGCGGGCTACAATGAGCAGTTCTTC
V: TRBV9
J: TRBJ2-1
D: NA
size: once

CDR3: CASSLDARMNSPLHF
DNA: TGTGCCAGCAGCTTAGATGCCAGGATGAATTCACCCCTCCACTTT
V: TRBV11-2
J: TRBJ1-6
D: NA
size: NA

CDR3: CASSLFTSGVNEQFF
DNA: TGTGCCAGCAGTCTCTTCACTAGCGGGGTCAATGAGCAGTTCTTC
V: TRBV2
J: TRBJ2-1
D: TRBD2
size: NA

CDR3: CASSLAGRNSPLHF
DNA: TGCGCCAGCAGCTTGGCCGGACGGAATTCACCCCTCCACTTT
V: TRBV5-1
J: TRBJ1-6
D: NA
size: NA

CDR3: CASRISGGTSYEQYF
DNA: TGTGCCAGCAGGATTAGCGGGGGGACCTCCTACGAGCAGTACTTC
V: TRBV6-5
J: TRBJ2-7
D: TRBD2
size: NA

CDR3: CASSPRAGQGTDTQYF
DNA: TGTGCCAGCAGCCCTAGAGCGGGGCAGGGCACAGATACGCAGTATTTT
V: TRBV9
J: TRBJ2-3
D: TRBD2
size: NA